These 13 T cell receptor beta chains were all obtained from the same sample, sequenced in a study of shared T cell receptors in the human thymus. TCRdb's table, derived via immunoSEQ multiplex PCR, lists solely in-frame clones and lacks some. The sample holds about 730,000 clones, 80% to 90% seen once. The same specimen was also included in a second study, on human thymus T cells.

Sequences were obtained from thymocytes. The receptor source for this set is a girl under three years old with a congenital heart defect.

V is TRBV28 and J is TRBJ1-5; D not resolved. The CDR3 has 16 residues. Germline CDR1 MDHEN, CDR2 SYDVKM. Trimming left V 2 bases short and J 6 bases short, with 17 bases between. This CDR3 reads CASSLNSSVGCQPQHF. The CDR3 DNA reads TGTGCCAGCAGTTTAAACAGTTCGGTGGGTTGTCAGCCCCAGCATTTT.

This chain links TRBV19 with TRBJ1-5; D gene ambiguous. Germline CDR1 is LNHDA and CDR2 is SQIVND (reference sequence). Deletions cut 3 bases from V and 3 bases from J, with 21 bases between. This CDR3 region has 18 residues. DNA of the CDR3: TGTGCCAGTAGTATTATATTACAGAGAATACACCCCAATCAGCCCCAGCATTTT. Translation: CASSIILQRIHPNQPQHF.

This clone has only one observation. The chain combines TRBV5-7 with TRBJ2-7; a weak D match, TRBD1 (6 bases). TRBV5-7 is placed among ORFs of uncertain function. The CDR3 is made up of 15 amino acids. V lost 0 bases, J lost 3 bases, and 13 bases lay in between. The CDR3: CASSLDQGRSYEQYF. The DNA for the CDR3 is TGTGCCAGCAGCTTGGACCAGGGGAGAAGCTACGAGCAGTACTTC.

The CDR3 nucleotides are TGCGCCAGCACCCTGTGGGACAGGGAGGAAGGGAATGAAAAACTGTTTTTT. Encoded protein: CASTLWDREEGNEKLFF. V is TRBV10-1 and J is TRBJ1-4; 9 bases are a match to TRBD1. V trimming: 7 bases; J trimming: 5 bases; junction bases outside the gene matches: 14. Germline V CDR1 and CDR2: WNHNN, SYGVQD (reference sequence). The CDR3 is 17 residues long.

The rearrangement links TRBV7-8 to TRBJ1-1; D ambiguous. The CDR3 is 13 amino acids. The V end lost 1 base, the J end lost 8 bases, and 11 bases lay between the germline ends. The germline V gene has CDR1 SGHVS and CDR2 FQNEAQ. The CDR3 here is CASSLVAAPEAFF. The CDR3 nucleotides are TGTGCCAGCAGCTTAGTAGCGGCCCCGGAAGCTTTCTTT.

The CDR3 coding sequence is TGTGCCAGCAGCCCCACCGGGCGGGGGAGCCCAGATACGCAGTATTTT. Its translation: CASSPTGRGSPDTQYF. The rearrangement links TRBV27 to TRBJ2-3; 7 bases agree with TRBD2. The trim removed 6 bases at V and 4 bases at J, leaving 13 bases unmatched. CDR3 size: 16 residues. Germline-derived CDR1 and CDR2 are MNHEY and SMNVEV (reference sequence).

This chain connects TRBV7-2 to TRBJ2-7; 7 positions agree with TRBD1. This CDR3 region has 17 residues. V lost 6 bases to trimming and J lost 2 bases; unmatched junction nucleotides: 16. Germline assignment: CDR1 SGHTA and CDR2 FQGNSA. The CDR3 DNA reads TGTGCCAGCAGGAAAAGACCCGGGACAGTAACTACCTACGAGCAGTACTTC. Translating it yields CASRKRPGTVTTYEQYF.

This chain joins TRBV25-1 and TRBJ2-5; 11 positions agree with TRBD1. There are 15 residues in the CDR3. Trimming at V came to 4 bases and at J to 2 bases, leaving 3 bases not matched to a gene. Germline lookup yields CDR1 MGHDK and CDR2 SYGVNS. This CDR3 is CASSVRDRGQETQYF. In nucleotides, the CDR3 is TGTGCCAGCAGTGTCCGGGACAGGGGGCAAGAGACCCAGTACTTC.

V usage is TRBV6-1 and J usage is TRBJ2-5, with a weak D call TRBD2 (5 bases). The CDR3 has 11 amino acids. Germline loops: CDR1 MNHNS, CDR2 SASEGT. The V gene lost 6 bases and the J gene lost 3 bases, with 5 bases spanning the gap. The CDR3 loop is CASRAEETQYF. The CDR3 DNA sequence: TGTGCCAGCAGAGCGGAAGAGACCCAGTACTTC.

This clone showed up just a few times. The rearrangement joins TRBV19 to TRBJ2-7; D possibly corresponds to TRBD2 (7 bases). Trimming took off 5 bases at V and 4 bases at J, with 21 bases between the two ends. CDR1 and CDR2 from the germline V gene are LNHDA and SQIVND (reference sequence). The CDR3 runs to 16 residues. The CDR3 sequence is CASSGGAGEGFYEQYF. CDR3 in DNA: TGTGCCAGTAGTGGGGGGGCCGGAGAGGGCTTTTACGAGCAGTACTTC.

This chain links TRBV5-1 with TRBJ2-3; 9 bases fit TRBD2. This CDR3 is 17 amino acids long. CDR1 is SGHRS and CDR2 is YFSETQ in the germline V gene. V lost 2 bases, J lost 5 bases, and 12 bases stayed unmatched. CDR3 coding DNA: TGCGCCAGCAGCTTACGCCGAAAGACTAGCGGTGAAGATACGCAGTATTTT. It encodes CASSLRRKTSGEDTQYF.

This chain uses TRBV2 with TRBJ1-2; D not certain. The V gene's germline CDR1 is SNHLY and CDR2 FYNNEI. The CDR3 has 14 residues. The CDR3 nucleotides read TGTGCGCCCGGTTCGGTCCGGTCTAACTATGGCTACACCTTC. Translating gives CAPGSVRSNYGYTF.

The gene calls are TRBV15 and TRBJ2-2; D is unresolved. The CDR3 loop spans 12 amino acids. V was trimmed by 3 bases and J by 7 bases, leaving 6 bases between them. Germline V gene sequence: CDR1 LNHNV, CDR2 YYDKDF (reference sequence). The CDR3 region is CATSSRGGELFF. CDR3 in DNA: TGTGCCACCAGCAGTCGAGGCGGGGAGCTGTTTTTT.